The 16 T cell receptor beta chains presented below share a single source sample, sequenced in a study of STAT5B mutations in CD4+ large granular lymphocyte leukemia. Sequencing used immunoSEQ multiplex PCR; TCRdb keeps in-frame clones, though not all of them. Seen here are tens of thousands of clones, roughly 65% observed once, and the top ten hold about 32%. Sequencing input: CD4+ T cells from blood buffy coats. The origin of the receptors is a human donor in good health.

With respect to this clone: The junction and the germline gene differ at one end; a read error may be behind it. This chain joins TRBV5-1 and TRBJ1-2; a possible D gene is TRBD1 (5 bases). The CDR3 spans 13 residues. Germline V CDR1 and CDR2: SGHRS, YFSETQ. CDR3 bases: TGCGCCGGCAGCTTGGGTCTGGACACTGGCTACACCTTC. Translation: CAGSLGLDTGYTF.

The rearrangement uses TRBV6-1 and TRBJ2-7; no firm D call. V shed 1 base and J shed 13 bases, with 11 bases lying between them. Germline V lookup: CDR1 MNHNS, CDR2 SASEGT. The CDR3 spans 11 residues. CDR3 in DNA: TGTGCCAGCAGTGAAGTTCCCCAGCTTTACTTC. It translates to CASSEVPQLYF.

This chain joins TRBV7-2 and TRBJ1-3; D is uncertain. The ends were cut back, 5 bases at V and 4 bases at J, with 18 bases in the middle. Germline CDR1 and CDR2: SGHTA and FQGNSA. The CDR3 runs 16 residues. In DNA form, the CDR3 reads TGTGCCAGCAGCCCTCACCAAAGGTCCATAGGAAACACCATATATTTT. The encoded protein is CASSPHQRSIGNTIYF.

This chain uses TRBV7-2 with TRBJ2-1; D not resolved. The V end was cut by 5 bases, the J end by 9 bases, with 8 bases between. This CDR3 has 11 residues. In germline, CDR1 is SGHTA, CDR2 FQGNSA. The CDR3 nucleotides are TGTGCCAGCAGCCCTGAGGTTGAGCAGTTCTTC. Translated, it gives CASSPEVEQFF.

This clone was seen just once. This chain links TRBV13 with TRBJ1-3; unclear D gene. From germline, CDR1 is PRHDT and CDR2 FYEKMQ (reference sequence). With 6 bases removed from V and 3 bases from J, the gap between germline ends came to 9 bases. The CDR3 contains 13 residues. CDR3 protein: CASRPFGGNTIYF. CDR3 DNA: TGTGCCAGCAGGCCGTTTGGTGGAAACACCATATATTTT.

The chain recombines TRBV11-2 with TRBJ2-7; tentatively, D is TRBD1 (5 bases). Germline V gene lookup returns CDR1 SGHAT and CDR2 FQNNGV. The CDR3 is 14 residues long. With 2 bases removed from V and 5 bases from J, the gap between germline ends came to 13 bases. CDR3 nucleotides: TGTGCCAGCAGCTTATATAGGGGTGCCGACGAGCAGTACTTC. This sequence encodes CASSLYRGADEQYF.

The rearrangement links TRBV19 to TRBJ2-3, with 7 bases identical to TRBD2. The length of the CDR3 is 15 residues. The V and J ends lost 4 bases and 2 bases, in that order; junction bases with no gene match: 6. The germline CDR1 and CDR2 sequences are LNHDA and SQIVND (reference sequence). The CDR3 coding sequence is TGTGCCAGTAGTAACAAGCGGGACCCCACAGATACGCAGTATTTT. It is translated as CASSNKRDPTDTQYF.

The genes are TRBV6-5 and TRBJ2-7; 10 nucleotides line up with TRBD2. V gave up 6 bases and J gave up 5 bases; unmatched junction bases: 7. CDR1 and CDR2 from the germline V gene are MNHEY and SVGAGI. The CDR3 is 14 residues long. The CDR3 nucleotides read TGTGCCAGCAGATCGGGACTAGCGAGGAACGAGCAGTACTTC. The encoded protein is CASRSGLARNEQYF.

The V call is TRBV11-2, the J call TRBJ2-7, with D perhaps matching TRBD1 (5 bases). The V gene's germline CDR1 is SGHAT and CDR2 FQNNGV. The CDR3 runs 15 residues. The V end lost 4 bases, the J end lost 2 bases, and 15 bases lay between the germline ends. The CDR3 DNA reads TGTGCCAGCAGCTCCGTCAGCAGGGTTCCCTACGAGCAGTACTTC. This encodes CASSSVSRVPYEQYF.

This clone has only a few counts. The V gene is TRBV28, the J gene TRBJ2-7, with D possibly TRBD1 on 6 matching bases. There are 15 residues in the CDR3. The germline V gene has CDR1 MDHEN and CDR2 SYDVKM. V dropped 5 bases and J dropped 5 bases, with 19 bases sitting between them. In DNA, the CDR3 is TGTGCCAGCAGTGCCCGACAGGCGTCGGCCCACGAGCAGTACTTC. This codes for CASSARQASAHEQYF.

The rearrangement uses TRBV19 and TRBJ1-5, with 8 bases lining up with TRBD1. The V and J ends lost 7 bases and 1 base, in that order; junction bases with no gene match: 15. CDR3 length: 18 amino acids. CDR1 LNHDA and CDR2 SQIVND come from the germline V gene (reference sequence). The CDR3 bases are TGTGCCAGTACCAATGATAACGGACAGGGTGGAAGCAATCAGCCCCAGCATTTT. This encodes CASTNDNGQGGSNQPQHF.

V gene TRBV28 combines with J gene TRBJ2-5; 11 bases agree with TRBD2. The CDR3 is 16 amino acids. Looked up from germline, CDR1 is MDHEN and CDR2 is SYDVKM. The trim removed 6 bases at V and 5 bases at J, leaving 11 bases unmatched. CDR3 sequence: CASSLQLAGELETQYF. CDR3 DNA sequence: TGTGCCAGCAGCCTCCAACTAGCGGGAGAGTTGGAGACCCAGTACTTC.

This clone was seen more than once but under ten times. The J gene is TRBJ2-3, the V gene TRBV11-3; the D is unclear. The CDR3 covers 12 residues. Between the trimmed V and J ends, which lost 3 bases and 3 bases, there was a span of 4 bases. Germline CDR1 SGHNT, CDR2 YENEEA. The DNA for the CDR3 is TGTGCCAGCAGCTTTGGGACAGATACGCAGTATTTT. Amino acid sequence: CASSFGTDTQYF.

This clone was seen a single time. The V gene is TRBV29-1, the J gene TRBJ2-3, with 7 bases lining up with TRBD1. The ends lost 8 bases at V and 4 bases at J; junction bases unmatched: 6. This CDR3 spans 12 amino acids. Germline CDR1 SQVTM, CDR2 ANQGSEA. The CDR3 nucleotides are TGCAGCTACGACAGGGATTCAGATACGCAGTATTTT. Protein product: CSYDRDSDTQYF.

J is TRBJ1-2 and V is TRBV11-3; perhaps TRBD1 as D (5 bases). This CDR3 has 17 amino acids. Germline CDR1 SGHNT, CDR2 YENEEA. V lost 4 bases and J 4 bases, leaving 22 bases between the germline ends. The CDR3 DNA reads as TGTGCCAGCAGCTCTCTTTCGGGAGGGACTCGGGTCTATGGCTACACCTTC. As protein: CASSSLSGGTRVYGYTF.

This clone was seen a handful of times. J is TRBJ2-2 and V is TRBV4-1; 10 nucleotides match TRBD2. V dropped 1 base and J dropped 5; count of bases not matched to a gene: 10. Germline CDR1 and CDR2: MGHRA and YSYEKL. This CDR3 region has 18 residues. The CDR3 DNA reads as TGCGCCAGCAGCCAAGGAGGGCTAGCGGGAGTTGGGACCGGGGAGCTGTTTTTT. The encoded protein is CASSQGGLAGVGTGELFF.